This entry describes one T cell receptor beta chain. Its antigen is unknown. Unmatched junction bases numbered 4, after V lost 4 bases and J lost 0 bases. Per the germline V gene, CDR1 is MGHRA and CDR2 is YSYEKL. The CDR3 totals 16 residues. The sample comes from a study of shared clonotypes between healthy human individuals. Study-wide findings and caveats: Among the subsets, naive ones generally showed larger estimated richness than memory ones.

Sequenced by immunoSEQ multiplex PCR; TCRdb stores in-frame clones only, minus some. The data hold hundreds of thousands of clones, with roughly 70% observed a single time. This TCR was recovered from a woman between 25 and 40 years old in good health. The chain is built from TRBV4-1 and TRBJ1-4; the match to TRBD1 covers 8 bases. The specimen sequenced was memory CD4+ T cells sorted from blood. Regarding subset: CD45RA-negative fraction. Written as DNA, the CDR3 is TGCGCCAGCAGCCGGGGACAGGTTCCAACTAATGAAAAACTGTTTTTT. Protein product: CASSRGQVPTNEKLFF.